Below are 15 T cell receptor beta chains sequenced from a single sample in a study of CD8+ T cells in alopecia areata. Following RNA extraction, reverse transcription yielded cDNA that acted as the sequencing template. TCRdb keeps only in-frame clones here, not all; method: immunoSEQ multiplex PCR. This sample yields approximately 57,000 clones, of which almost 97% are seen a single time; 25% to 30% belongs to the top ten. The specimen was CD8+ T cells sorted from blood, collected at week 0. The receptors were sampled from a human donor with alopecia areata.

The chain is built from TRBV7-2 and TRBJ2-3; TRBD2 agrees at 10 bases. Germline trimming cut 5 bases from V and 2 bases from J; bases unmatched to any gene: 10. The germline V gene encodes CDR1 SGHTA and CDR2 FQGNSA. The CDR3 is 17 residues long. The CDR3 protein is CASSLSGGRPLTDTQYF. The DNA of the CDR3 is TGTGCCAGCAGCCTTAGCGGGGGGCGACCCCTCACAGATACGCAGTATTTT.

This clone is a singleton in its sample. The chain carries TRBV7-8 and TRBJ2-3; no reliable D call. Trimming took off 7 bases at V and 4 bases at J, with 18 bases between the two ends. The CDR3 length is 15 residues. Looked up from germline, CDR1 is SGHVS and CDR2 is FQNEAQ. The CDR3 reads CASTSRPPSPDTQYF. CDR3 nucleotide sequence: TGTGCCAGCACCTCCCGCCCCCCGAGTCCAGATACGCAGTATTTT.

This chain connects TRBV10-2 to TRBJ2-7; D is ambiguous. This CDR3 contains 15 residues. CDR1 WSHSY and CDR2 SAAADI come from the germline V gene. V was clipped by 0 bases and J by 0 bases, with 9 bases between them. In DNA form, the CDR3 reads TGCGCCAGCAGTGAGTCAACCGATAGCTCCTACGAGCAGTACTTC. Protein: CASSESTDSSYEQYF.

The chain joins TRBV19 to TRBJ1-5, with D unclear. CDR3 length: 14 residues. Germline V gene sequence: CDR1 LNHDA, CDR2 SQIVND (reference sequence). V was pared by 1 base and J by 0 bases, with 4 bases between. CDR3 residues: CASSIVNSNQPQHF. For the CDR3, the DNA is TGTGCCAGTAGTATAGTAAATAGCAATCAGCCCCAGCATTTT.

The rearrangement uses TRBV7-2 and TRBJ2-5, with 8 bases lining up with TRBD2. The CDR3 has 17 amino acids. In germline, CDR1 is SGHTA, CDR2 FQGNSA. The J segment lost 1 base and the V segment lost 1 base, leaving 8 bases of the junction unmatched. The CDR3, as DNA: TGTGCCAGCAGCTTAGGCCCAGCGGGGGTCACCCAAGAGACCCAGTACTTC. It encodes CASSLGPAGVTQETQYF.

The chain links TRBV19 to TRBJ2-1, with 10 bases identical to TRBD2. Trimming removed 5 bases from V and 4 bases from J; junction bases left unmatched: 5. There are 15 residues in the CDR3. CDR1 and CDR2 (germline): LNHDA, SQIVND (reference sequence). CDR3 amino acids: CASSAAGGSYNEQFF. The CDR3, as DNA: TGTGCCAGTAGTGCAGCGGGGGGGTCATACAATGAGCAGTTCTTC.

The V call is TRBV4-1, the J call TRBJ2-2; weak D call: TRBD1 (6 bases). In germline, CDR1 is MGHRA, CDR2 YSYEKL. The ends were cut back, 6 bases at V and 8 bases at J, with 16 bases in the middle. This CDR3 contains 14 residues. The CDR3: CASRGAVSTGELFF. The CDR3 DNA sequence: TGCGCCAGCAGGGGGGCAGTCAGCACTGGGGAGCTGTTTTTT.

The chain employs TRBV21-1 and TRBJ2-7. TRBV21-1 is termed a pseudogene. The CDR3 consists of 16 residues. CDR3 protein: CASSWKAPSVSYEQYF. DNA of the CDR3: TGTGCCAGCAGCTGGAAGGCCCCCTCAGTATCCTACGAGCAGTACTTC.

CDR3: CASKHQGAEDIQYF. The CDR3 DNA reads TGTGCCAGTAAGCATCAGGGGGCGGAGGACATTCAGTACTTC. The chain uses TRBV19 and TRBJ2-4; TRBD1 agrees at 8 bases. The CDR3 totals 14 residues. Germline loops: CDR1 LNHDA, CDR2 SQIVND (reference sequence). J was trimmed by 8 bases and V by 7 bases; bases with no gene match: 10.

The chain is built from TRBV2 and TRBJ2-5; TRBD2 matches 10 bases. The CDR3 has 15 residues. Germline V CDR1 and CDR2: SNHLY, FYNNEI. The ends lost 5 bases at V and 2 bases at J; junction bases unmatched: 5. CDR3 sequence: CASSQTSGEQETQYF. The CDR3 DNA follows: TGTGCCAGCAGTCAAACTAGCGGGGAACAAGAGACCCAGTACTTC.

The chain is built from TRBV7-9 and TRBJ2-3; D uncertain. V lost 1 base to trimming and J lost 4 bases, with 6 bases between them. The germline gives CDR1 SEHNR, CDR2 FQNEAQ (reference sequence). This CDR3 has 13 amino acids. CDR3 coding DNA: TGTGCCAGCAGCTTAGATTCGGCAGATACGCAGTATTTT. Translated, it gives CASSLDSADTQYF.

The chain couples TRBV4-1 to TRBJ1-2; TRBD1 is a possible D gene (6 bases). Germline CDR1 MGHRA, CDR2 YSYEKL. This CDR3 contains 15 residues. Trimming took off 6 bases at V and 0 bases at J, with 14 bases between the two ends. The CDR3 region is CASRKEQGTNYGYTF. The CDR3 region has the DNA TGCGCCAGCAGAAAAGAACAGGGTACTAACTATGGCTACACCTTC.

CDR3: CASSPGVGPYEQYF. CDR3 nucleotide sequence: TGTGCCAGCAGCCCAGGGGTGGGACCCTACGAGCAGTACTTC. The genes are TRBV9 and TRBJ2-7, with TRBD1 as a possible D gene (6 bases). Trimming left V 4 bases short and J 2 bases short, with 13 bases between. The germline gives CDR1 SGDLS, CDR2 YYNGEE. The CDR3 totals 14 residues.

Only one count was recorded for this clone. This rearrangement joins TRBV7-8 to TRBJ2-3; TRBD2 matches at 8 bases. J lost 6 bases, V lost 1 base, and 3 bases had no gene match. The CDR3 sequence is 14 residues long. Germline V gene sequence: CDR1 SGHVS, CDR2 FQNEAQ. CDR3 in amino acids: CASSLGGGPDTQYF. In nucleotides, the CDR3 is TGTGCCAGCAGCTTAGGCGGGGGGCCGGATACGCAGTATTTT.

This chain connects TRBV10-2 to TRBJ2-1; 8 positions agree with TRBD2. The junction had 10 bases not matched to a gene; V was cut back by 4 bases and J by 8 bases. CDR1 and CDR2 (germline): WSHSY, SAAADI. The CDR3 extends over 15 amino acids. The CDR3 bases are TGCGCCAGCAGTGGGCGGACTAGCATTAGCGATGAGCAGTTCTTC. This gives the protein CASSGRTSISDEQFF.